The present TCR beta chain was sequenced within a study of CD8 T cells in ankylosing spondylitis. Study findings and constraints: Seemingly distinctive of ankylosing spondylitis blood was a TCR beta motif formed by eight highly homologous variants. Significant enrichment of disease-linked clones was reported in matched ankylosing spondylitis synovial fluid. Earlier reports found some motif variants in synovial fluid and blood in reactive arthritis.

The V and J ends lost 1 base and 7 bases respectively, with 17 bases between them. The CDR3 loop spans 15 amino acids. CDR1 is LNHDA and CDR2 is SQIVND in the germline V gene (reference sequence). Preparation of TCR beta libraries was done by quantitative 5'-RACE with molecular barcodes. TCRdb fed the 5' RACE reads into MiXCR, producing one record per CDR3 protein. The sample holds roughly 64,000 distinct CDR3 sequences; approximately 5.7% are singletons and the top ten take just under 5%. Concerning this clonotype: What it recognizes is unknown. This may be a read error, as it is one base from a much larger clone.

The source is a male donor with ankylosing spondylitis. The sample consisted of synovial fluid, either unsorted or a sorted T cell fraction (not recorded which). V usage is TRBV19 and J usage is TRBJ2-7, with D possibly called TRBD1 or TRBD2 (5 bases each). DNA for the CDR3: TGTGCCAGTAGTATAGGTCCGGGGACGCAAGGGGAGCAGTACTTC. Encoded protein: CASSIGPGTQGEQYF.